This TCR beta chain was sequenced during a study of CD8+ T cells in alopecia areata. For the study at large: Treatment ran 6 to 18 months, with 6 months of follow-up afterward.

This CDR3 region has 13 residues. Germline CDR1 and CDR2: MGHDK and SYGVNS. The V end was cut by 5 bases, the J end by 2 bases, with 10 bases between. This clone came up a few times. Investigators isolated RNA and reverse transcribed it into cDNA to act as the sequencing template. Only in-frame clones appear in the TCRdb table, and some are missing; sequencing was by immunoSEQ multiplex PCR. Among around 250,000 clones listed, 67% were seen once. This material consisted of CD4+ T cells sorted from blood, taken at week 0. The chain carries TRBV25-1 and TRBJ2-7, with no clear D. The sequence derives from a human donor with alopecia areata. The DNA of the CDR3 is TGTGCCAGCAGTCGCCAGCTTCCCTACGAGCAGTACTTC. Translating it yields CASSRQLPYEQYF.